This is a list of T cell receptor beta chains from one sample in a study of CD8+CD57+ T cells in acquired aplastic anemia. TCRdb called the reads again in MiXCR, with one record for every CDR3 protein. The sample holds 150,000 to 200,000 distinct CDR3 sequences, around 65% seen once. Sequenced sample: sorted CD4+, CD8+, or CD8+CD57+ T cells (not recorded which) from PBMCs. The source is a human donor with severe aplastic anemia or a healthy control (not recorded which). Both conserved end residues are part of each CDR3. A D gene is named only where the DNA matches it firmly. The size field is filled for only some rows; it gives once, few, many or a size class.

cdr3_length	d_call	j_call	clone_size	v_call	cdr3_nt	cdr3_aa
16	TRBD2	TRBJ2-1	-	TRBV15	TGTGCCACCAGAGCCCATGGCGGGAGGGATTCAGGTGAGCAGTTCTTC	CATRAHGGRDSGEQFF
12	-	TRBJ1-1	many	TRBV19	TGTGCCAGTAGTATAGTGGTATGGGAAGCTTTCTTT	CASSIVVWEAFF
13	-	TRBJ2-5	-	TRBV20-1	TGCAGTCCTCCCGGGGCAGCGGGAGAGACCCAGTACTTC	CSPPGAAGETQYF
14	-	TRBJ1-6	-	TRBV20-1	TGCAGTGCTAACCTGGGGGCGAGGGATTCACCCCTCCACTTT	CSANLGARDSPLHF
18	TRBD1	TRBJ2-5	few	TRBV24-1	TGTGCCACCAGTGACAAGAGATCTGCGGGACAGGGGCAAGAGACCCAGTACTTC	CATSDKRSAGQGQETQYF
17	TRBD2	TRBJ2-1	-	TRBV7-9	TGTGCCAGCAGCCAAGTTGCGGGACTAGCGGGTTCTGGTGAGCAGTTCTTC	CASSQVAGLAGSGEQFF
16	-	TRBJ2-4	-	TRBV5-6	TGTGCCAACAGCTTGATGCCACACCCGGTAGGAGACATTCAGTACTTC	CANSLMPHPVGDIQYF
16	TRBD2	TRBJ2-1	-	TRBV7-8	TGTGCCAGCAGCTTCGGGACTAGCGGGAGGTCCAATGAGCAGTTCTTC	CASSFGTSGRSNEQFF
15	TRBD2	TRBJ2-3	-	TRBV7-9	TGTGCCAGCAGAACTAGCGAACAAGGCACAGATACGCAGTATTTT	CASRTSEQGTDTQYF
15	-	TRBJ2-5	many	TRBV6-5	TGTGCCAGCAGTCCGGCATCTAGTTGGCAAGAGACCCAGTACTTC	CASSPASSWQETQYF
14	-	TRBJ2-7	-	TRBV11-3	TGTGCCAGCAGCCCCAGGACAGCAACCTACGAGCAGTACTTC	CASSPRTATYEQYF
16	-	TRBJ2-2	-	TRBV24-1	TGTGCCACCAGTGATCTAAGGTCCCGTGACACCGGGGAGCTGTTTTTT	CATSDLRSRDTGELFF
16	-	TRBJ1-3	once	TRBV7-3	TGTGCCAGCAGCCATTTGGGACTTAACTCTGGAAACACCATATATTTT	CASSHLGLNSGNTIYF
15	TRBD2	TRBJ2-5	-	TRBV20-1	TGCAGTGCTAGGGGGACTAGCGGGAACCAAGAGACCCAGTACTTC	CSARGTSGNQETQYF
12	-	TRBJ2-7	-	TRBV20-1	TGCAGTGCTAGAGGCGACAGCTACGAGCAGTACTTC	CSARGDSYEQYF
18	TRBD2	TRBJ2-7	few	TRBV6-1	TGTGCCAGCGGACCCCGGGGACTAGCGGGGGGGGACTCCTACGAGCAGTACTTC	CASGPRGLAGGDSYEQYF
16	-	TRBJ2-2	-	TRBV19	TGTGCCAGTAGTTCGCAGGGGCCGTATCACACCGGGGAGCTGTTTTTT	CASSSQGPYHTGELFF
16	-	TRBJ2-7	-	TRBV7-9	TGTGCCAGCAGCTTAGCGTTCGGGGTTGGGGCCTCCGAGCAGTACTTC	CASSLAFGVGASEQYF
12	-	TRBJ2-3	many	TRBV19	TGTGCCAGTACAGGGATAGGGGATACGCAGTATTTT	CASTGIGDTQYF
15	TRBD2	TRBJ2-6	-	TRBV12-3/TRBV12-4	TGTGCCAGCGTCGGGGGGGGTCAAGGGGCCAACGTCCTGACTTTC	CASVGGGQGANVLTF
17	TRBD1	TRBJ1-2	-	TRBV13	TGTGCCAGCAGCGGCAAAAATACAGGGGAGGTTTCCTATGGCTACACCTTC	CASSGKNTGEVSYGYTF
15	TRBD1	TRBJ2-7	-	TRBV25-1	TGTGCCAGCAGTGCTAGAGGACAGGTAACCTACGAGCAGTACTTC	CASSARGQVTYEQYF
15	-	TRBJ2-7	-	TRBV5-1	TGCGCCAGCAGCTTGGGCCTAGCTCGCCCCTACGAGCAGTACTTC	CASSLGLARPYEQYF
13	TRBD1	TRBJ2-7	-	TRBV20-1	TGCAGTGCCGACCCAACAGGGGCTTACGAGCAGTACTTC	CSADPTGAYEQYF
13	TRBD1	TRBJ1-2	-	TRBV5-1	TGCGCCAGCAGCTTGGTTCCAGGGGGCGGCTACACCTTC	CASSLVPGGGYTF
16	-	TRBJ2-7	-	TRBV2	TGTGCCAGCAGTGAAATACTTCCGGGGAGCTCCTACGAGCAGTACTTC	CASSEILPGSSYEQYF
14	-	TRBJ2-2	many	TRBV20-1	TGCAGTGCTATAGACTCCGCTAACACCGGGGAGCTGTTTTTT	CSAIDSANTGELFF